These T cell receptor beta chains were read from a single sample in a study of blood T cells in healthy people across ages. In TCRdb, the 5' RACE reads were re-called with MiXCR into one record per CDR3 protein. The sample has roughly 790,000 distinct CDR3 sequences; roughly 41% are singletons. The sequenced sample consisted of blood. The receptor source for this set is an older woman in good health. Both conserved end residues are part of each CDR3. A D gene is named only where the DNA matches it firmly. Clone size appears in some rows only: once, few, many, or a class for an expanded clone.

j_gene,d_gene,v_gene,abundance,CDR3nt,CDR3aa
TRBJ1-2,TRBD1,TRBV20-1,many,TGCAGTGCTAGATCGGGGACAGGGGCGGGCTACACCTTC,CSARSGTGAGYTF
TRBJ2-7,NA,TRBV7-2,NA,TGTGCCAGCAGCGTACCCCAGAGGAATGAGCAGTACTTC,CASSVPQRNEQYF
TRBJ2-7,NA,TRBV21-1,NA,TGTGCCAGCAGCCGCAAACGGGACGGGACCTACGAGCAGTACTTC,CASSRKRDGTYEQYF
TRBJ1-6,NA,TRBV6-2/TRBV6-3,NA,TGTGCCAGCAGTTCGAGTTCACCCCTCCACTTT,CASSSSSPLHF
TRBJ2-1,TRBD2,TRBV12-3/TRBV12-4,NA,TGTGCCTGCAGTTTCCGGACTAGCGGGGGGTCCTACAATGAGCAGTTCTTC,CACSFRTSGGSYNEQFF
TRBJ2-1,TRBD1,TRBV6-5,NA,TGTGCCAGCACCAAAAGAGAGGGGACAGGGGACAATGAGCAGTTCTTC,CASTKREGTGDNEQFF
TRBJ2-7,NA,TRBV5-1,few,TGCGCCAGCAGCTTGGTGGCGGGGTACTCCTACGAGCAGTACTTC,CASSLVAGYSYEQYF
TRBJ2-1,NA,TRBV7-8,NA,TGTGCCAGCAGCTTAGCCCGACAGGAGACCAATGAGCAGTTCTTC,CASSLARQETNEQFF
TRBJ2-7,NA,TRBV7-2,few,TGTGCCAGCAGCCAAGCCCTGAGCTCCTACAATGAGCAGTACTTC,CASSQALSSYNEQYF
TRBJ2-7,NA,TRBV27,once,TGTGCCGGCAGTAAAGGGGGGTACGAGCAGTACTTC,CAGSKGGYEQYF
TRBJ2-1,TRBD2,TRBV4-2,NA,TGTGCCAGCAGCCTCCTAGCGGGCAGTGCCACCGATGAGCAGTTCTTC,CASSLLAGSATDEQFF
TRBJ2-3,TRBD1,TRBV28,few,TGTGCCAGCAGCCTGAACCCGGGACAGAACACAGATACGCAGTATTTT,CASSLNPGQNTDTQYF
TRBJ1-5,NA,TRBV7-9,NA,TGTGCCAGCAGCACGACTAGAGACGGGAGATCACAGCATTTT,CASSTTRDGRSQHF
TRBJ1-3,NA,TRBV3-1,NA,TGTGCCAGCAGCTTCCACCCGACAGAAACTGGAAACACCATATATTTT,CASSFHPTETGNTIYF
TRBJ2-3,TRBD2,TRBV20-1,many,TGCAGTGCTAGGACTAGCGGAAACAGAGATACGCAGTATTTT,CSARTSGNRDTQYF
TRBJ2-7,TRBD2,TRBV6-6,NA,TGTGCCAGCAGTTACGGGACTAGCGGGGGGATGTTATACGAGCAGTACTTC,CASSYGTSGGMLYEQYF
TRBJ2-5,TRBD2,TRBV10-3,few,TGTGCCATCAGTCCCCCTCCCGGGGGGGACGAGACCCAGTACTTC,CAISPPPGGDETQYF
TRBJ2-7,NA,TRBV28,few,TGTGCCAGCAGTTCCCCCCAAGGGGTCTACGAGCAGTACTTC,CASSSPQGVYEQYF
TRBJ2-7,TRBD2,TRBV10-3,NA,TGTGCCTCCCGGGGGGGCGCTACAGTTTCGGATGAGCAGTACTTC,CASRGGATVSDEQYF
TRBJ2-5,NA,TRBV5-1,NA,TGCGCCAGCAGCTTGGGGGCCTCGAAGGGAGAATGGGAGACCCAGTACTTC,CASSLGASKGEWETQYF
TRBJ1-1,NA,TRBV3-1,once,TGTGCCAGCAGCCATAGGTGGGCGGACACTGAAGCTTTCTTT,CASSHRWADTEAFF
TRBJ2-7,NA,TRBV7-2,NA,TGTGCCAGCAGCCCGGACCCCAACGAGCAGTACTTC,CASSPDPNEQYF
TRBJ2-5,TRBD2,TRBV12-3/TRBV12-4,NA,TGTGCCAGCAGTTTAAGGAGCGGGAGGGATGGGGAGACCCAGTACTTC,CASSLRSGRDGETQYF
TRBJ2-5,NA,TRBV29-1,many,TGCAGCGTTGCAGGACAGTCAGAGACCCAGTACTTC,CSVAGQSETQYF
TRBJ2-3,NA,TRBV24-1,once,TGTGCCACCAGTGATAGGAAGAAGGGAGTGACGCAGTATTTT,CATSDRKKGVTQYF